This entry is about one TCR gamma chain. There is no known antigen for this receptor. TCRdb's protein for this DNA is that of a much larger clone and differs from the translation at residue 8, likely a read error; the protein shown is the DNA translation. The protocol used for the library was multiplex PCR. Sequenced using an Ion Torrent PGM. TRG repertoires were amplified from 150 to 200 ng of biopsy DNA using the LymphoTrack kit, whose primers carry Illumina adapters. TRG amplicons were purified using AMPure XP beads, were quantified on a 2100 Bioanalyzer, and were pooled equimolarly. TRG libraries were sequenced on an Ion PGM instrument. Under the source paper's analysis protocol: Using FastX, any read was removed if more than 10% of its nucleotides had quality scores below the third quartile calculated per patient. Alignment of reads was performed with IMGT/HighV-QUEST so that V, D and J genes were assigned, CDR3 regions were identified and functionality was assessed. After the sequences were translated into amino acids, every sequence predicted to be non-functional was thrown out. CDR3s were split into kmers with and without positional annotation, PCA was performed on kmer frequencies, and samples were clustered using all 1023 combinations of PCs 1-10. Leave-one-out cross-validation was used to validate the classification, with parameters re-optimised on the remaining samples in each round. Using the vegan R package, Shannon diversity was calculated from repeated random subsamples whose size matched the lowest read count. Clonotypes were called again by TCRdb from the public reads via CATT, and duplicate nucleotide sequences were then merged into one entry. The V and J calls and clone size come from TCRdb's table, not from the authors' own analysis. The table for this sample lists 720 or so gamma-chain clones; about three fifths of them were counted only once. The leading ten clones occupy roughly 29% of the sample.

Genomic DNA was extracted with the QIAamp DNA FFPE tissue kit from ten 5-um FFPE scrolls per case. Fully anonymised formalin-fixed paraffin-embedded duodenal biopsies surplus to diagnostic needs were used to test TCR repertoire-based classification of coeliac disease. The controls had no clinical or histological suspicion of coeliac disease and had upper endoscopy for reflux, dyspepsia or gastritis. The entry originates in a study of intestinal T cells in coeliac disease (TCRdb year 2020). Turning to the overall study: In the TRG cohort, coeliac patients were much younger than controls, with a mean age of 16.0 years compared with 54.8 years. Duodenal biopsies from 30 to 40 coeliac disease patients and 20 to 25 non-coeliac controls made up a second, larger TCR-gamma (TRG) cohort. In the TCR-delta (TRD) cohort, there were duodenal biopsies from approximately eleven coeliac disease patients and approximately eleven non-coeliac controls. Broader findings and caveats from the paper: TRG clustering correctly classified most of the 54 biopsies (around 94%), with a reported leave-one-out accuracy of around 87%. FFPE-derived DNA was found to be relatively degraded, and loss of a proportion of TCR sequences in each sample was likely caused by this degradation. Repeated CDR3 amino acid sequences could not be distinguished from PCR duplicates. In training, clustering based on TRD kmers put every one of the 22 biopsies in the right class, and the leave-one-out accuracy was reported as 91%. A significant age difference was observed between coeliac and control groups, although significant classification was not yielded by an age-split analysis.

V loses 0 bases at its end and J loses 4 bases; junction bases beyond the gene matches: 6. Reading the germline V gene gives CDR1 VINAFY and CDR2 YDVSNSKD. Counted from cysteine to phenylalanine, this CDR3 has 14 amino acids. Only the CDR3 region is kept as DNA, spanning 42 bases read in frame from base 1. Sequencing input: a duodenal biopsy. This receptor was obtained from a human donor who served as a control with a normal duodenal biopsy, not a healthy volunteer. Recombination connected TRGV5 to TRGJ1 or TRGJ2. The DNA is TGTGCCACCTGGGACAGGCCGCAATATTATAAGAAACTCTTT. This encodes CATWDRPQYYKKLF.